The rows below give T cell receptor beta chains drawn from one sample of a study of graft-versus-host responses after intestinal transplantation. Measured with immunoSEQ multiplex PCR; TCRdb has only the in-frame clones, and not every one. Altogether some 10,000 clones are present, 90% to 95% being singletons, with the ten largest covering 15% to 20%. Sequenced material: bone marrow, taken about 530 days after intestinal transplantation. Receptors were obtained from a human patient who received an intestinal transplant, so some T cells may come from the graft donor. Each CDR3 is given with its conserved first and last residue. A D gene is named only where the DNA matches it firmly. The size of a clone is reported for some rows only, either as once, few or many, or as a class for expanded clones.

d_call: .
v_call: TRBV7-8
clone_size: .
j_call: TRBJ1-1
cdr3_nt: TGTGCCAGCAGCAAACGACAGGTTTTAGGGACTGAAGCTTTCTTT
cdr3_aa: CASSKRQVLGTEAFF

d_call: TRBD1
v_call: TRBV7-9
clone_size: .
j_call: TRBJ2-3
cdr3_nt: TGTGCCAGCAATTTAGGGGGCTTCCAGGGAGATACGCAGTATTTT
cdr3_aa: CASNLGGFQGDTQYF

d_call: .
v_call: TRBV7-9
clone_size: .
j_call: TRBJ1-4
cdr3_nt: TGTGCCAGCAGCCCCATACAGACCGCTGCTAATGAAAAACTGTTTTTT
cdr3_aa: CASSPIQTAANEKLFF

d_call: TRBD2
v_call: TRBV9
clone_size: .
j_call: TRBJ2-1
cdr3_nt: TGTGCCAGCAGCGTAGCCTTCCGAGCGGGAGGTTACAATGAGCAGTTCTTC
cdr3_aa: CASSVAFRAGGYNEQFF

d_call: .
v_call: TRBV28
clone_size: .
j_call: TRBJ1-1
cdr3_nt: TGTGCCAGCAGTTCCATAGTCACGGGGGGGTTGACTGAAGCTTTCTTT
cdr3_aa: CASSSIVTGGLTEAFF

d_call: TRBD2
v_call: TRBV18
clone_size: .
j_call: TRBJ2-1
cdr3_nt: TGTGCCAGCTTCGGACTAGCGGGAGAAATGGCCTACAATGAGCAGTTCTTC
cdr3_aa: CASFGLAGEMAYNEQFF

d_call: .
v_call: TRBV2
clone_size: .
j_call: TRBJ2-4
cdr3_nt: TGTGCCAGCAGTGAATTACCGATCGCCAAAAACATTCAGTACTTC
cdr3_aa: CASSELPIAKNIQYF

d_call: TRBD1
v_call: TRBV7-2
clone_size: once
j_call: TRBJ2-3
cdr3_nt: TGTGCCAGCAGCCCTCCGGGACAGGGGACTACGCAGTATTTT
cdr3_aa: CASSPPGQGTTQYF

d_call: .
v_call: TRBV28
clone_size: .
j_call: TRBJ2-1
cdr3_nt: TGTGCCAGCAGTTTAAGGCCGGTGGATGAGCAGTTCTTC
cdr3_aa: CASSLRPVDEQFF

d_call: .
v_call: TRBV4-3
clone_size: .
j_call: TRBJ2-7
cdr3_nt: TGCGCCAGCAGCCAAGACCGAGCCTACGAGCAGTACTTC
cdr3_aa: CASSQDRAYEQYF

d_call: .
v_call: TRBV15
clone_size: .
j_call: TRBJ1-5
cdr3_nt: TGTGCCACCAGTGCCTATTTAGACGGACGGTATAGCAATCAGCCCCAGCATTTT
cdr3_aa: CATSAYLDGRYSNQPQHF

d_call: TRBD1
v_call: TRBV5-1
clone_size: .
j_call: TRBJ2-1
cdr3_nt: TGCGCCAGCGCAGGGGGCCACAATGAGCAGTTCTTC
cdr3_aa: CASAGGHNEQFF

d_call: .
v_call: TRBV6-1
clone_size: once
j_call: TRBJ2-7
cdr3_nt: TGTGCCAGCCTCCAGGGAACCTACGAGCAGTACTTC
cdr3_aa: CASLQGTYEQYF

d_call: .
v_call: TRBV19
clone_size: .
j_call: TRBJ2-7
cdr3_nt: TGTGCCAGTAGTAACGGGGATAGCTCCTACGAGCAGTACTTC
cdr3_aa: CASSNGDSSYEQYF

d_call: .
v_call: TRBV7-7
clone_size: .
j_call: TRBJ2-1
cdr3_nt: TGTGCCAGCAGCTTAGTAGAATCTAGTGAGCAGTTCTTC
cdr3_aa: CASSLVESSEQFF

d_call: TRBD2
v_call: TRBV7-9
clone_size: .
j_call: TRBJ2-1
cdr3_nt: TGTGCCAGCAGCTTAGCGACCCCCGAGACTAGCGGGGACAATGAGCAGTTCTTC
cdr3_aa: CASSLATPETSGDNEQFF

d_call: .
v_call: TRBV5-1
clone_size: .
j_call: TRBJ2-7
cdr3_nt: TGCGCCAGCAGCGGGGTGAACAGCGCCTACGAGCAGTACTTC
cdr3_aa: CASSGVNSAYEQYF